The entry below gives a single T cell receptor (beta chain) sequence along with its context. What antigen it recognizes has not been identified. No much larger clonotype is one base removed from it; base qualities were not supplied. Library construction relied on the immunoSEQ multiplex PCR assay. A mixture of 60 forward primers for TCR Vbeta segments and 13 reverse primers for TCR Jbeta segments was used in the multiplex PCR. Amplification of the CDR3 region of rearranged TCR beta genes was performed with a multiplex PCR assay on genomic DNA. The Illumina HiSeq System was used to sequence the amplified TCR beta libraries as 87-base-pair reads. Under the source paper's analysis protocol: A later analysis counted 75 million to 100 million unique TCR beta chains across the approximately 700 repertoires, and 9 million to 14 million of these chains were shared by at least two donors. To remove PCR and sequencing errors, raw reads were error-corrected and collapsed into unique sequences using a nearest-neighbor algorithm that merged closely related sequences. Alignment of CDR3 sequences to IMGT reference sequences was used to assign V, D and J gene segments. For a sequence to be retained, at least a six-nucleotide match to both a V gene segment and a J gene segment was required. Rearrangements were called productive when the CDR3 lacked stop codons and stayed in frame with V and J; all others were non-productive. Following IMGT convention, CDR3 was defined as the stretch from the second conserved V-encoded cysteine to the conserved J-encoded phenylalanine. The earlier analysis of some 600 of the donors excluded sequences that lacked an unambiguous match to a single V gene segment. In an earlier analysis of around 590 of the donors, a V segment was called functional when productive rearrangements were above 56.7%, and segregating when the standard deviation between donors exceeded 5%. A statistical classification framework was developed to diagnose cytomegalovirus status using the catalog of TCR beta chain sequences. V and J gene assignment, in a later analysis, came from comparing TCR nucleotide sequences with IMGT/GENE-DB human TR gene sequences. The TCRdist pipeline was used in a later analysis to assign CDR3 sequences and most-parsimonious VDJ recombination scenarios. A later analysis defined each TCR beta chain by its CDR3 amino acid sequence plus V-gene family, and excluded reads lacking a unique V-gene family. In a later analysis, 500 to 700 highly shared, low-generation-probability nucleotide sequences were removed to address suspected cross-contamination and a sequencing artifact. In a later analysis, a clonal expansion index was calculated for each public chain from normalized within-repertoire ranks of inferred template counts. In a later analysis, generation probabilities were computed using a VDJ recombination model fitted to out-of-frame rearrangements, and the results were checked against IGoR. In a later analysis, hypergeometric tests were used to score TCR-TCR, TCR-HLA and TCR-CMV co-occurrence, with a repertoire-size bias correction applied to TCR pairs. False discovery rates were estimated in a later analysis by permuting HLA or CMV assignments 20 times. A later analysis grouped co-occurring TCRs with DBSCAN, adding TCRdist sequence similarity when clustering within HLA-allele-positive subsets. Co-occurrence clustering excluded repertoires with fewer than 30,000 or more than 120,000 public chains, plus five with anomalous nucleotide sharing. TCRdb retrieved this table from immuneACCESS and kept in-frame rearrangements only. Not all clones are present; in checked studies, unresolved V genes account for under half, and no reason is known for the remainder. V and J calls and clone size are those listed in that table; D and trimming were worked out from the DNA. The sample records some 150,000 clones, nearly 80% of which are singletons. About 9.6% of the sample is in the top ten clones.

This entry comes from a study of cytomegalovirus exposure and HLA in healthy donors (dated by TCRdb to 2016 to 2017). Regarding the research as a whole: An earlier analysis of roughly 500 of the donors reported 250 to 350 Gb of sequence data and 95 million to 140 million unique TCR beta sequences obtained from roughly 180 million T cells. In a later genetic analysis, genome-wide SNP genotypes for 398 of the 666 donors were used, and that subset was treated as a discovery cohort. Along with the approximately 650-subject first cohort, a separate validation cohort of over 90 different subjects was used. The study aimed to test whether cataloging public T cell receptors could reveal signatures of past pathogen exposure. Alongside the repertoire data, information on donor age, sex, ethnicity and CMV serostatus was compiled. Class I and class II HLA loci were covered by the typing at four-digit resolution. Among the roughly 400 genotyped donors, under 90% belonged to the genetic ancestry cluster associated with self-reported Caucasian donors. To decide whether each TCR beta V gene segment behaved as functional or pseudogenic, an earlier analysis of some 580 of the donors relied on high-throughput TCR beta sequencing. All discovery cohort repertoires had been generated on a single sequencing platform. Rather than using new phenotypic data, the later analysis identified candidate immune exposures from TCR beta sequences and from how often those sequences occurred across donors. The study combined high-throughput TCR immunosequencing, statistical association of individual TCRs with disease status, and machine learning to predict cytomegalovirus infection status. Because of strong linkage in the cohort, 5 or 6 DR-DQ haplotypes were treated as single units for association and clustering. The study used immunosequencing to profile the T cell repertoires of approximately 690 subjects and linked those repertoires to cytomegalovirus serostatus. A later analysis re-analyzed previously published TCR beta repertoires from about 600 donors and added high-resolution HLA genotyping to study TCR occurrence patterns. Roughly 300 gigabases of sequencing data and approximately 84 million unique TCR sequences were included in an early release covering roughly 600 HLA-typed donors. The number of donors typed differed by locus, with about 629-630 for A, B, C, DRB1 and DQB1, around 500 for DQA1, some 570 for DPA1, and around 450 for DPB1. Across around 400 genotyped donors of the cohort, an average of approximately 200,000 unique TCR beta nucleotide sequences per donor were sequenced, and roughly 17% of those sequences were non-productive. Findings and caveats that apply to the study as a whole: In the study, 150 to 200 TCR beta chains were listed as associated with cytomegalovirus. In this cohort, only TCR beta chains were sequenced, and detectable features were limited by the absence of alpha or paired-chain data. The authors suggested that the approach could potentially be generalized to other disease states and immunological phenotypes. Compared with equally common non-associated chains, HLA-associated TCR beta chains in a later analysis were more clonally expanded and had lower generation probabilities. The 87-base-pair reads could not distinguish some IMGT-functional V segments, including TRBV6-2 and TRBV6-3, so those segments were excluded. In a later genetic analysis, fewer N-insertions in productive TCRs were reported among donors in an Asian-associated ancestry cluster than the approximately 710-donor mean. The presence/absence analyses assumed that sequencing depth was roughly uniform across donors, and that assumption may not be true. Correlated functional status among segregating V segments might be attributable to linkage disequilibrium, but an unknown experimental factor could not be ruled out. A further reported finding was that TCR beta sequences accurately predicted the HLA-A and HLA-B alleles for most subjects in the first cohort. The classifier was reported to diagnose cytomegalovirus status with high specificity and sensitivity in both the original and validation cohorts. In a later analysis, 15,000 to 20,000 TCR beta sequences were associated with specific HLA alleles at a false discovery rate of 0.05. In a later analysis, most CMV-associated TCR beta chains were found to appear HLA-restricted, with HLA associations seemingly driven largely by CMV exposure. An association between a missense DCLRE1C variant and V-gene and J-gene trimming of TCR beta chains was found in a later genetic analysis and replicated in an independent cohort. About 17 rarely observed V segments, including chromosome 9 orphons, were excluded from the earlier analysis of several hundred of the donors because counts were too low. Most TCR sequences were observed very rarely across donors, whereas some public TCRs were present in many individuals. Several of the top co-occurrence clusters appeared to be linked to parvovirus B19, influenza, CMV and Epstein-Barr virus, according to a later analysis. In vitro tests confirmed that a few of the cytomegalovirus-associated TCR beta chains recognize cytomegalovirus antigens. When HLA alleles, especially DR and DQ, strongly co-occurred, attributing TCR associations to individual alleles was difficult. A later analysis found that TCR association rates varied across HLA loci, with DRB1 alleles showing the most associated TCRs and HLA-C alleles the fewest. For the cohort, immune exposure information was limited to CMV serostatus. In an earlier analysis of some 640 of the donors, most TCR beta V segments were observed in productive rearrangements about 87% or about 30% of the time, broadly matching IMGT annotations. Because some donors lacked HLA typing at each locus, the association tests relied only on the typed subset. A cluster of highly shared sequence variants was judged likely to represent a technical artifact of the sequencing pipeline.

Looking up the germline V gene (reference sequence) yields CDR1 LNHDA and CDR2 SQIVND. Trimming at the junction amounts to 5 bases on V and 0 bases on J, and the germline ends lie 8 bases apart. Reading from cysteine to phenylalanine, the CDR3 counts 13 amino acids. The kept DNA is CDR3 alone, 39 bases in frame from the first base. The cohort consisted of more than 650 healthy bone marrow donors. At the time of sampling, all cohort members were nominally healthy, though unrecorded immune exposures were likely present. The donor was CMV seropositive and belonged to the group of about 290 seropositive cohort members. Every donor gave a peripheral blood sample, and the peripheral blood mononuclear cells from that sample were used for TCR beta sequencing. Genomic DNA extraction from the blood cell samples was performed with the Qiagen DNeasy Blood Extraction Kit.

Sequenced material: PBMCs. The sequence is built from TRBV19 and TRBJ2-7; the best D guess is TRBD2, with 6 bases matching. This TCR came from a man aged 18 to 29 in good health and CMV-seropositive. CDR3 region: CASSFGSSYEQYF. The DNA is TGTGCCAGTAGTTTCGGGAGCTCCTACGAGCAGTACTTC.